The table lists the clone carrying this TCR beta chain with many counts. Its target is not known. Looked up from germline, CDR1 is MNHEY and CDR2 is SMNVEV (reference sequence). This CDR3 has 16 amino acids. V lost 5 bases, J lost 8 bases, and 12 bases stayed unmatched. The method for making cDNA was 5'RACE, and it used 10-nucleotide random UMIs. A single record per CDR3 protein comes from TCRdb applying MiXCR to the 5' RACE reads. Among approximately 31,000 distinct CDR3 sequences, 13% were seen once, and the ten largest hold 2.3%. Documented time point: longitudinal time-point 2. As healthy controls, volunteers from a blood bank in Maryland, USA, were used. The data belong to a study of neurological immune-mediated disorders. Broader study findings: Private repertoires in all groups were suggested, as expanded clones shared no CDR3 amino acid sequences across subjects.

The chain carries TRBV27 and TRBJ2-4; 10 bases are shared with TRBD1. The receptor was isolated from a woman aged 35 to 49 in good health. Sequencing was carried out using PBMCs. The CDR3 protein is CASSPGTGAGLDIQYF. CDR3 sequence (DNA): TGTGCCAGCAGTCCGGGGACAGGGGCCGGTCTGGACATTCAGTACTTC.